What follows describes a single T cell receptor (beta chain). Investigators isolated RNA and reverse transcribed it into cDNA to act as the sequencing template. Sequenced by immunoSEQ multiplex PCR; TCRdb stores in-frame clones only, minus some. The data hold some 150,000 clones, with roughly 53% observed a single time. Per germline, CDR1 GTSNPN and CDR2 SVGIG (reference sequence). Germline trimming cut 4 bases from V and 4 bases from J; bases unmatched to any gene: 6. The CDR3 is 13 amino acids. The sample originates from a study of CD8+ T cells in alopecia areata. Study at large: People stayed on tofacitinib for 6 to 18 months, then stopped the drug for 6 months.

The sample was CD4+ T cells sorted from blood, taken at week 0. The rearrangement links TRBV30 to TRBJ1-1; TRBD1 matches 7 bases. The receptor was derived from a human donor with alopecia areata. The CDR3 bases are TGTGCCTGGACTATCGGGACAGCCACTGAAGCTTTCTTT. Residues: CAWTIGTATEAFF.